This T cell receptor beta chain is drawn from a study of T cell responses to AZD1222 COVID-19 vaccine. Assay: immunoSEQ multiplex PCR; the TCRdb copy retains only in-frame clones and omits some. The sample has more than 85,000 clones; about 81% are singletons. V was shortened by 5 bases and J by 3 bases, with 17 bases between the two germline ends. Germline-derived CDR1 and CDR2 are SGHAT and FQNNGV. The CDR3 loop spans 15 amino acids. The sequence derives from an adult who received the AZD1222 COVID-19 vaccine. Specimen: peripheral blood, collected 28 days after the second AZD1222 dose. The V gene is TRBV11-2, the J gene TRBJ2-7; D might be TRBD1 (6 bases). This chain's CDR3 is CASSQFLRGNYEQYF. The CDR3 DNA is TGTGCCAGCAGCCAATTCCTAAGGGGGAACTACGAGCAGTACTTC.